This T cell receptor beta chain was recorded in a study of blood T cell repertoires in COVID-19. Clones were sequenced by immunoSEQ multiplex PCR, and TCRdb holds only the in-frame ones, with some missing. The repertoire holds 230,000 or so clones, about 80% seen once, with 3.4% in the top ten. The V end lost 4 bases, the J end lost 6 bases, and 13 bases lay between the germline ends. This CDR3 contains 13 residues. Per germline, CDR1 SGHNT and CDR2 YENEEA. The sequence was obtained from a man in his fifties or sixties who had recovered from COVID-19. Sequencing was performed on PBMCs or T cells enriched from blood (not recorded which). The chain recombines TRBV11-3 with TRBJ2-7; unclear D gene. The CDR3 loop is CASSSSRFGEQYF. The CDR3, as DNA: TGTGCCAGCAGCTCGTCCAGGTTCGGCGAGCAGTACTTC.